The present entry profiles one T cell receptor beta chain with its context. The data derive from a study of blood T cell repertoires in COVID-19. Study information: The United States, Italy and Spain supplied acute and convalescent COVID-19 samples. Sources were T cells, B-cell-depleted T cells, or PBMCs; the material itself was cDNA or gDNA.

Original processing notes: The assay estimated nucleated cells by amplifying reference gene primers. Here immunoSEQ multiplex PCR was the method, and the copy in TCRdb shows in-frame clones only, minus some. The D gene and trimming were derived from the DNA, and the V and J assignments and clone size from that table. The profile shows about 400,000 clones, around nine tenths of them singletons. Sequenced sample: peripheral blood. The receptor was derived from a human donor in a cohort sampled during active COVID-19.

Here the CDR3 reads CATPGETGFLDEQFF. In nucleotides, the CDR3 is TGTGCCACCCCGGGAGAGACAGGGTTTTTGGATGAGCAGTTCTTC. This sequence joins TRBV6-6 and TRBJ2-1; D is perhaps TRBD1 (7 bases). CDR1 is MNHNY, CDR2 SVGAGI, per germline (reference sequence). The CDR3 extends over 15 amino acids. The V end was cut by 10 bases, the J end by 8 bases, with 24 bases between.